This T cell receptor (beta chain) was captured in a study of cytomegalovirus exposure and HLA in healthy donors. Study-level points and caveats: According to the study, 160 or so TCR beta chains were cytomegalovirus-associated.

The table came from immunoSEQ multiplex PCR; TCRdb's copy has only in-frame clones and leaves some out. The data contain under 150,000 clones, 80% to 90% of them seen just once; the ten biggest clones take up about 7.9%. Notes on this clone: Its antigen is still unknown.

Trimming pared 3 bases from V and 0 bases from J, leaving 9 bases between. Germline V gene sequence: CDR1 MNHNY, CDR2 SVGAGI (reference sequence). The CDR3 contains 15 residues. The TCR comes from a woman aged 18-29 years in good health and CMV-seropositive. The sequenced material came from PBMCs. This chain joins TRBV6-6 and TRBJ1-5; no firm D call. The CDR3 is CASSYLGYSNQPQHF. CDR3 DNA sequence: TGTGCCAGCAGTTATCTGGGCTATAGCAATCAGCCCCAGCATTTT.